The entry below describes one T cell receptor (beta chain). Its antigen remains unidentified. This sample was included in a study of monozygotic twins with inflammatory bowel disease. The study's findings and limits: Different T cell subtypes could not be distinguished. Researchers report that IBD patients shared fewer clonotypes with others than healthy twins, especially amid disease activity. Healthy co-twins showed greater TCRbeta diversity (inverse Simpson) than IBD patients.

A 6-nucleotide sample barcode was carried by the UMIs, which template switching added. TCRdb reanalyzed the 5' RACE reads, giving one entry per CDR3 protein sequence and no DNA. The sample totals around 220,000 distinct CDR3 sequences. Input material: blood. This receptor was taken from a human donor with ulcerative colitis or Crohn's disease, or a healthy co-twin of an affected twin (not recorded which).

CDR3 protein: CASSKDNTEAFF. The chain combines TRBV11-2 with TRBJ1-1. The CDR3 consists of 12 residues. Germline CDR1 is SGHAT and CDR2 is FQNNGV.